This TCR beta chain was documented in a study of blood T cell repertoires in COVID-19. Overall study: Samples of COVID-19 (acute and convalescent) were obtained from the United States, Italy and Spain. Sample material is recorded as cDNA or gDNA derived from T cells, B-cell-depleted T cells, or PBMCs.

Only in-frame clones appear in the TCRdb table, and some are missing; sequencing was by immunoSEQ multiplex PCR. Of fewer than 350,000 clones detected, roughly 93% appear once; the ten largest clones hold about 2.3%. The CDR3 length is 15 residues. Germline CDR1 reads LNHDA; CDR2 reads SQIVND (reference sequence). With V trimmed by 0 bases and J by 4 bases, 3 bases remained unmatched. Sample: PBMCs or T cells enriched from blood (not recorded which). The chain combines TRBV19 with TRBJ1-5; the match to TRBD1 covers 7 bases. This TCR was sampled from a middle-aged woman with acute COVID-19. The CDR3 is CASSIEGQRNQPQHF. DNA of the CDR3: TGTGCCAGTAGTATAGAGGGACAGAGAAATCAGCCCCAGCATTTT.